The entry below gives a single T cell receptor beta chain sequence along with its context. As yet, its antigen is unknown. The V segment lost 1 base and the J segment 8 bases; nucleotides outside the gene matches: 6. Per the germline V gene, CDR1 is SEHNR and CDR2 is FQNEAQ (reference sequence). This CDR3 comprises 15 residues. Investigators reverse transcribed all isolated RNA, so they sequenced expressed TCRB transcripts. TCRdb keeps only in-frame clones here, not all; method: immunoSEQ multiplex PCR. The data show around 310,000 clones, approximately 11% seen once. Sorting gave populations that all exceeded 95% purity. This sample is drawn from a study of beta chain features in type 1 diabetes. Whole-study findings and limits: The study left unresolved whether HLA type influences TCRB rearrangement. Although PCR might favor shorter templates, it would do so equally in patients and controls. Among all four CD4+ subsets, Type 1 diabetes patients had TCRB CDR3s that were moderately but significantly shorter.

The sample was naive CD4+ T cells from blood. This sequence originates from a woman in her twenties or thirties in good health. The V gene is TRBV7-9, the J gene TRBJ2-1; TRBD1 aligns across 9 bases. The CDR3 loop reads CASSLGDRVSDEQFF. In nucleotides, the CDR3 is TGTGCCAGCAGCTTAGGGGACAGGGTTAGCGATGAGCAGTTCTTC.